These 2 T cell receptor beta chains were sequenced from one sample in a study of T cell changes during pregnancy in multiple sclerosis. Method: immunoSEQ multiplex PCR; TCRdb's copy keeps in-frame clones and lacks some. The sample has 22,000 or so clones; about 89% are singletons. The sequenced sample was CD4+ T cells from peripheral blood mononuclear cells, obtained after pregnancy. The source is a female donor in good health, enrolled as a control in a pregnancy study.

The chain links TRBV14 to TRBJ1-2; D is perhaps TRBD1 (5 bases). The V end lost 1 base, the J end lost 2 bases, and 11 bases lay between the germline ends. The CDR3 covers 15 residues. Germline lookup yields CDR1 SGHDN and CDR2 FVKESK. CDR3 nucleotides: TGTGCCAGCAGCCAAGGAGACAGCTTGAACTATGGCTACACCTTC. Its protein product is CASSQGDSLNYGYTF.

The sample holds one count of this clone. V is TRBV2 and J is TRBJ2-3; D is possibly TRBD1 (5 bases). Per germline, CDR1 SNHLY and CDR2 FYNNEI. Trimming cost V 4 bases and J 2 bases, with 7 bases left between them. The length of the CDR3 is 13 residues. CDR3 coding DNA: TGTGCCAGCAGTGGACAGCTCACAGATACGCAGTATTTT. It codes for CASSGQLTDTQYF.